The 11 T cell receptor beta chains below were found in one sample sequenced in a study of neurological immune-mediated disorders. TCRdb re-analysed the 5' RACE reads in MiXCR, keeping a single row per CDR3 protein. There are about 36,000 distinct CDR3 sequences in the sample; 10% occur only once, and approximately 7% lies in the top ten. The sample consisted of PBMCs. Receptor source: a young woman with HTLV-1-associated myelopathy (HAM/TSP).

This clonotype occurred many times. The chain is built from TRBV4-1 and TRBJ1-2; TRBD1 matches 9 bases. CDR1 is MGHRA and CDR2 is YSYEKL in the germline V gene. The CDR3 is 16 residues long. V trimming: 3 bases; J trimming: 2 bases; junction bases outside the gene matches: 7. The CDR3 sequence: CASSHPDRGANYGYTF. The CDR3 bases are TGCGCCAGCAGCCACCCCGACAGGGGGGCAAACTATGGCTACACCTTC.

This clonotype was observed many times. The V and J genes are TRBV20-1 and TRBJ1-1; TRBD1 is a possible D gene (5 bases). CDR1 and CDR2 from the germline V gene are DFQATT and SNEGSKA (reference sequence). Trimming cost V 6 bases and J 1 base, with 15 bases left between them. The CDR3 extends over 14 amino acids. The CDR3 DNA is TGCAGTGCCCAGGCTGGGGGTAGGAACACTGAAGCTTTCTTT. Protein sequence: CSAQAGGRNTEAFF.

The V and J genes are TRBV5-1 and TRBJ2-7; 7 nucleotides agree with TRBD1. The CDR3 is 13 amino acids. V trimming: 7 bases; J trimming: 10 bases; junction bases outside the gene matches: 14. Germline CDR1 and CDR2: SGHRS and YFSETQ. CDR3: CASSQGQFSYQYF. For the CDR3, the DNA is TGCGCCAGCTCCCAGGGACAGTTCTCCTACCAGTACTTC. The whole variable domain, filled in from reference TRBV5-1 and TRBJ2-7, reads KAGVTQTPRYLIKTRGQQVTLSCSPISGHRSVSWYQQTPGQGLQFLFEYFSETQRNKGNFPGRFSGRQFSNSRSEMNVSTLELGDSALYLCASSQGQFSYQYFGPGTRLTVT.

This clonotype appeared many times. V and J are TRBV6-6 and TRBJ1-3; D is possibly TRBD1 (5 bases). CDR3 length: 16 residues. The germline CDR1 and CDR2 sequences are MNHNY and SVGAGI (reference sequence). V shed 5 bases and J shed 4 bases, with 18 bases lying between them. CDR3 residues: CASSPLSGGSGNTIYF. DNA of the CDR3: TGTGCCAGCAGTCCACTCTCGGGGGGTTCCGGAAACACCATATATTTT.

In its sample, this clonotype was seen many times. The V gene is TRBV3-1, the J gene TRBJ2-1, with 7 nucleotides matching TRBD1. The CDR3 loop spans 15 amino acids. Germline loops: CDR1 LGHDT, CDR2 YNNKEL (reference sequence). The J segment lost 7 bases and the V segment lost 4 bases, leaving 10 bases of the junction unmatched. CDR3 nucleotide sequence: TGTGCCAGCAGCCGATGGGACAGTCCGCGGAATGAGCAGTTCTTC. It encodes CASSRWDSPRNEQFF.

The J gene is TRBJ2-7, the V gene TRBV9; TRBD2 aligns across 7 bases. Trimming removed 0 bases from V and 4 bases from J; junction bases left unmatched: 7. CDR1 is SGDLS and CDR2 is YYNGEE in the germline V gene. The length of the CDR3 is 15 residues. CDR3 amino acids: CASSVGGGTTYEQYF. CDR3 sequence (DNA): TGTGCCAGCAGCGTAGGCGGGGGAACCACTTACGAGCAGTACTTC.

Remarks on this clonotype: A read error may produce the germline difference seen at one junction end. The CDR3 loop reads CSASRGSPTDTKYF. CDR3 in DNA: TGCAGTGCTTCGCGGGGAAGCCCCACAGATACGAAGTATTTT. The J gene is TRBJ2-3, the V gene TRBV20-1, with a possible D match to TRBD2 (6 bases). Germline V gives CDR1 DFQATT, CDR2 SNEGSKA (reference sequence). The CDR3 has 14 amino acids.

V is TRBV20-1 and J is TRBJ1-5; 10 bases fit TRBD1. Trimming removed 1 base from V and 5 bases from J; junction bases left unmatched: 14. CDR1 is DFQATT, CDR2 SNEGSKA, per germline (reference sequence). The CDR3 has 18 amino acids. CDR3 sequence: CSARGEFRGTGEDQPQHF. CDR3 sequence (DNA): TGCAGTGCTAGAGGCGAGTTCAGGGGGACAGGGGAAGATCAGCCCCAGCATTTT.

This clonotype appeared many times. The chain uses TRBV29-1 and TRBJ2-7; unclear D gene. Germline V gene sequence: CDR1 SQVTM, CDR2 ANQGSEA. The CDR3 sequence is 13 residues long. The V end lost 6 bases, the J end lost 2 bases, and 14 bases lay between the germline ends. The CDR3 sequence: CSVSRTGPYEQYF. CDR3 nucleotides: TGCAGCGTCAGTCGGACCGGACCCTACGAGCAGTACTTC.

The sample holds many counts of this clonotype. V is TRBV12-3 or TRBV12-4 and J is TRBJ1-1, with D possibly TRBD1 on 5 matching bases. Trimming shortened V by 2 bases and J by 1 base, and 8 bases separated the two germline ends. This CDR3 contains 14 residues. The CDR3 sequence is CASSLRGSNTEAFF. For the CDR3, the DNA is TGTGCCAGCAGTTTAAGGGGTTCGAACACTGAAGCTTTCTTT.

This clonotype was seen at least ten times. The rearrangement joins TRBV7-8 to TRBJ2-1, with 8 bases lining up with TRBD2. This CDR3 has 16 amino acids. V gave up 2 bases and J gave up 4 bases; unmatched junction bases: 7. Germline V gives CDR1 SGHVS, CDR2 FQNEAQ. The CDR3 DNA reads TGTGCCAGCAGCTTAATCCGGGGGGGGCCGTACAATGAGCAGTTCTTC. Translating it yields CASSLIRGGPYNEQFF. The full variable domain, completed using reference TRBV7-8 and TRBJ2-1, is GAGVSQSPRYKVAKRGQDVALRCDPISGHVSLFWYQQALGQGPEFLTYFQNEAQLDKSGLPSDRFFAERPEGSVSTLKIQRTQQEDSAVYLCASSLIRGGPYNEQFFGPGTRLTVL.